This TCR beta chain was sequenced during a study of chemoradiotherapy in HPV16-positive cancers (dated 2022 in TCRdb). With regard to the full study: Functional T-cell assays on cells from two HPV16-positive patients defined candidate HPV-specific T-cell clones and common TCR motifs. Whether T-cell immunity against the HPV oncoproteins E6 and E7 changes during chemoradiotherapy and whether survival is affected by this immunity were examined in the study. The candidate HPV-specific TCRs and motifs were then tracked in TCR repertoires from 80 to 95 patients with HPV-related cancers.

Taken from cysteine to phenylalanine, the CDR3 has 14 residues. This entry keeps only the CDR3 DNA: 42 bases, framed from base 1. V is clipped by 7 bases and J by 3 bases, and the sequence between their germline boundaries is 10 bases long. Via the germline V gene, CDR1 is MNHNS and CDR2 SASEGT. Because repertoires were sampled repeatedly during chemoradiotherapy, clonal expansion in the tumor microenvironment could be followed. Results and caveats for the whole study, not just this receptor: Expansion of candidate HPV-specific clones and E7-related TCR motifs was observed in the tumor microenvironment during treatment, whereas no such expansion was observed for non-HPV-specific T cells. Among HPV16-positive patients, expansion of HPV-responsive T cells during chemoradiotherapy was associated with better recurrence-free survival. The survival association was reported for HPV16-positive patients, and the functional definition of HPV-specific T cells was derived from only a couple of HPV16-positive patients.

With respect to this clone: This receptor's antigen is unknown. No much larger clonotype is one base removed from it; base qualities were not supplied.

To prepare the library, the immunoSEQ multiplex PCR assay was applied. Not all clones reach the TCRdb copy of this immuneACCESS table, which keeps in-frame sequences only. Checked studies attribute under half of the gap to unresolved V genes and leave the rest unexplained. This sample comprises some 25,000 clones, roughly nine tenths of them detected only once. The ten most abundant clones make up 22% of the sample. The clonotype comes from a human donor with HPV-associated anogenital cancer. The rearranged segments are TRBV6-1 and TRBJ2-6; the D region may be TRBD1 or TRBD2, each matching 5 bases equally. This material consisted of blood, taken from a patient who underwent chemoradiotherapy. The CDR3 region reads CASTVGVGANVLTF. The DNA sequence follows: TGTGCCAGCACGGTGGGGGTTGGGGCCAACGTCCTGACTTTC.